The 7 T cell receptor beta chains below were found in one sample sequenced in a study of long-term antiretroviral therapy in people with HIV. immunoSEQ v3.0 was run at survey level. Profiled with immunoSEQ multiplex PCR; TCRdb holds only in-frame clones, not every one. The top ten hold 14% of the sample, which has 15,000 to 20,000 clones, 70% to 85% seen once. The sequencing used unsorted PBMCs, collected 1.5 years before starting antiretroviral therapy. These receptors came from a woman between 45 and 65 years old with HIV.

The chain uses TRBV2 and TRBJ1-1; the D gene is possibly TRBD1 (5 bases). The CDR3 loop spans 14 amino acids. Germline values: CDR1 SNHLY, CDR2 FYNNEI. Trimming took 10 bases from V and 2 from J, leaving 17 bases between them. CDR3 protein: CATTFTGTNTEAFF. The CDR3 DNA is TGTGCCACCACCTTCACCGGGACTAACACTGAAGCTTTCTTT.

The chain employs TRBV30 and TRBJ2-5, with D possibly being TRBD1 or TRBD2 (5 bases each). Deletions cut 5 bases from V and 1 base from J, with 11 bases between. Germline CDR1 is GTSNPN and CDR2 is SVGIG (reference sequence). This CDR3 contains 13 residues. The CDR3 region is CAWGGMGQETQYF. In nucleotides, the CDR3 is TGTGCCTGGGGGGGAATGGGCCAAGAGACCCAGTACTTC. Full variable domain (outside the CDR3, taken from reference TRBV30 and TRBJ2-5): SQTIHQWPATLVQPVGSPLSLECTVEGTSNPNLYWYRQAAGRGLQLLFYSVGIGQISSEVPQNLSASRPQDRQFILSSKKLLLSDSGFYLCAWGGMGQETQYFGPGTRLLVL.

The sample holds a few counts of this clone. J is TRBJ1-4 and V is TRBV5-6, with TRBD1 as a possible D gene (6 bases). V lost 0 bases, J lost 6 bases, and 12 bases lay in between. The CDR3 totals 15 residues. CDR1 and CDR2 from the germline V gene are SGHDT and YYEEEE. DNA of the CDR3: TGTGCCAGCAGCTTGGGGTGGACAGCCCATGAAAAACTGTTTTTT. It yields the protein CASSLGWTAHEKLFF.

The rearrangement links TRBV7-6 to TRBJ2-1; either TRBD1 or TRBD2 may fit D (5 bases each). This CDR3 contains 14 residues. Germline V gene lookup returns CDR1 SGHVS and CDR2 FNYEAQ. The V end was cut by 6 bases, the J end by 4 bases, with 13 bases between. Here the CDR3 DNA reads TGTGCCAGCAGGGGGGACCTCCGGTACAATGAGCAGTTCTTC. Translating gives CASRGDLRYNEQFF.

The table lists this clone with a count of one. The rearrangement joins TRBV6-5 to TRBJ2-7, with 7 bases lining up with TRBD1. The CDR3 covers 14 residues. The germline V gene encodes CDR1 MNHEY and CDR2 SVGAGI. V shed 2 bases, J shed 0 bases, and the junction held 1 base outside the gene matches. CDR3 in DNA: TGTGCCAGCAGTTACAGGGACAGCTCCTACGAGCAGTACTTC. This encodes CASSYRDSSYEQYF.

CDR3 nucleotides: TGCGCCAGCAGCCAGAATGAGGTCGCCGCGGCTGGGGCCAACGTCCTGACTTTC. This translates into CASSQNEVAAAGANVLTF. This chain joins TRBV4-1 and TRBJ2-6; D call uncertain. This CDR3 has 18 amino acids. Trimming stripped 3 bases from V and 2 bases from J, with 17 bases between. Looked up from germline, CDR1 is MGHRA and CDR2 is YSYEKL.

The V and J genes are TRBV30 and TRBJ1-1, with no clear D. Germline CDR1 is GTSNPN and CDR2 is SVGIG (reference sequence). The CDR3 runs to 12 residues. V dropped 3 bases and J dropped 7 bases, with 12 bases sitting between them. This CDR3 reads CAWSAGVGEAFF. Written as DNA, the CDR3 is TGTGCCTGGAGCGCCGGGGTGGGTGAAGCTTTCTTT.